The sequence of this T cell receptor (beta chain) was determined in a study of Ad26.COV2.S vaccination and SARS-CoV-2 variants. Only in-frame clones appear in the TCRdb table, and some are missing; sequencing was by immunoSEQ multiplex PCR. Seen here are some 390,000 clones, roughly nine tenths observed once, and the top ten hold 3% to 3.5%. Treatment noted: around 19 received Ad26.COV2.S at low or high dose, single or two shots; 5 received placebo; per-sample allocation not given. The investigators took samples on day 63 after the first vaccine or placebo injection. V was shortened by 0 bases and J by 4 bases, with 9 bases between the two germline ends. Germline loops: CDR1 LNHDA, CDR2 SQIVND (reference sequence). CDR3 size: 14 residues.

This receptor was taken from a person between 18 and 59 years old who received the Ad26.COV2.S COVID-19 vaccine or a placebo. Sequencing used peripheral blood, obtained in a trial of Ad26.COV2.S vaccine versus placebo. V gene TRBV19 combines with J gene TRBJ1-2, with a possible D match to TRBD1 (6 bases). The CDR3 DNA reads as TGTGCCAGTAGTATAGATGGACAGCTCTATGGCTACACCTTC. Protein: CASSIDGQLYGYTF.